The clone carrying this T cell receptor (beta chain) has ten or more counts. The germline V gene encodes CDR1 DFQATT and CDR2 SNEGSKA (reference sequence). V lost 5 bases to trimming and J lost 2 bases, with 9 bases between them. This CDR3 comprises 12 residues. The source of the sample is a study of CD8 T cells in ankylosing spondylitis. 5'-RACE, quantitative and with molecular barcodes, yielded the TCR beta libraries. Via MiXCR, TCRdb re-called the 5' RACE reads, giving one row per CDR3 protein. The data hold around 140,000 distinct CDR3 sequences, with around 10% observed a single time. The sample comprised blood, either unsorted or a sorted T cell fraction (not recorded which). This receptor was taken from a female donor with ankylosing spondylitis or in good health (not recorded which). The chain has TRBV20-1 and TRBJ2-5, with D unresolved. CDR3 residues: CSAADRQETQYF. The CDR3 DNA follows: TGCAGTGCTGCTGACCGGCAAGAGACCCAGTACTTC.